The sequence of this TCR beta chain was determined in a study of blood T cell repertoires in COVID-19. On the study more broadly: Sources were T cells, B-cell-depleted T cells, or PBMCs; the material itself was cDNA or gDNA.

Only a few counts were recorded for this clone. Those enrolled in Seattle joined during active infection and were followed longitudinally afterward. The CDR3 length is 12 residues. Trimming stripped 6 bases from V and 4 bases from J, with 10 bases between. Germline-derived CDR1 and CDR2 are SNHLY and FYNNEI. Clones were sequenced by immunoSEQ multiplex PCR, and TCRdb holds only the in-frame ones, with some missing. The sample lists approximately 200,000 clones, 75% to 85% occurring once. The source of this sequence is a woman in her forties with COVID-19, enrolled during active disease. Sequencing was carried out using peripheral blood. The chain combines TRBV2 with TRBJ2-7, with no clear D. CDR3 protein: CASRKIGYEQYF. The CDR3 nucleotides are TGTGCCAGCAGGAAGATCGGTTACGAGCAGTACTTC.